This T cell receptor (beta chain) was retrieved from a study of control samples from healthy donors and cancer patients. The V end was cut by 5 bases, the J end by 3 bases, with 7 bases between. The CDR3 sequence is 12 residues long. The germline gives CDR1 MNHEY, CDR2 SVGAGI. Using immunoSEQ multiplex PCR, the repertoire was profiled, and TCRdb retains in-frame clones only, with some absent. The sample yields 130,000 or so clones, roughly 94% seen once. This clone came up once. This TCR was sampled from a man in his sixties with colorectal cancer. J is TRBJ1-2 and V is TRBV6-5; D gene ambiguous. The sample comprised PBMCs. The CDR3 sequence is CASSPRDYGYTF. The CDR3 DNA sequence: TGTGCCAGCAGTCCCCGGGACTATGGCTACACCTTC.